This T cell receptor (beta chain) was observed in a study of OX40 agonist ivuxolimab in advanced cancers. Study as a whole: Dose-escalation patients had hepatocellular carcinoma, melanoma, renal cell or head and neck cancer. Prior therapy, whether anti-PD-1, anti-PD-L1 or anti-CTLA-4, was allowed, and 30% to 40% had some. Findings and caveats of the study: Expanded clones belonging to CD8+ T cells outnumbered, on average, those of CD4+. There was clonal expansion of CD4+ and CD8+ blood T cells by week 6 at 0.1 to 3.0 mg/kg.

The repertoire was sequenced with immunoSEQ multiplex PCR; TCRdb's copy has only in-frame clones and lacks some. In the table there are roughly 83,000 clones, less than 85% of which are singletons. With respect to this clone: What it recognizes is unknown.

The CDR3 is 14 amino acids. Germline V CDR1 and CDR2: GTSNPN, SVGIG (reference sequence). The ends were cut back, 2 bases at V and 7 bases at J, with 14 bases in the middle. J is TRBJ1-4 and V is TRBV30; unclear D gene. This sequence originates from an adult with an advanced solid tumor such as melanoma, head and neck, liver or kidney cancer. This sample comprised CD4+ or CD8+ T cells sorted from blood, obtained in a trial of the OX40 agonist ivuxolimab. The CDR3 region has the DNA TGTGCCTGGAGTCCGGGATCGGGAGGTGAAAAACTGTTTTTT. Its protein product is CAWSPGSGGEKLFF.